This TCR beta chain was recovered during a study of cytomegalovirus exposure and HLA in healthy donors. The CDR3 consists of 13 residues. With V trimmed by 9 bases and J by 3 bases, 5 bases remained unmatched. The germline gives CDR1 MDHEN, CDR2 SYDVKM. Use of 60 Vbeta and 13 Jbeta primers characterized the PCR. Assay used: immunoSEQ multiplex PCR; TCRdb lists only in-frame clones, some missing. The sample gives approximately 140,000 clones, around 80% of which show up once; 2.5% to 4% is in the top ten. This chain uses TRBV28 with TRBJ1-1, with 9 positions matching TRBD1. The sample consisted of PBMCs. The clonotype was recovered from a man aged 40-50 years in good health and CMV-seronegative. CDR3 protein: CASTGGEYTEAFF. CDR3 nucleotides: TGTGCCAGTACAGGGGGCGAATACACTGAAGCTTTCTTT.